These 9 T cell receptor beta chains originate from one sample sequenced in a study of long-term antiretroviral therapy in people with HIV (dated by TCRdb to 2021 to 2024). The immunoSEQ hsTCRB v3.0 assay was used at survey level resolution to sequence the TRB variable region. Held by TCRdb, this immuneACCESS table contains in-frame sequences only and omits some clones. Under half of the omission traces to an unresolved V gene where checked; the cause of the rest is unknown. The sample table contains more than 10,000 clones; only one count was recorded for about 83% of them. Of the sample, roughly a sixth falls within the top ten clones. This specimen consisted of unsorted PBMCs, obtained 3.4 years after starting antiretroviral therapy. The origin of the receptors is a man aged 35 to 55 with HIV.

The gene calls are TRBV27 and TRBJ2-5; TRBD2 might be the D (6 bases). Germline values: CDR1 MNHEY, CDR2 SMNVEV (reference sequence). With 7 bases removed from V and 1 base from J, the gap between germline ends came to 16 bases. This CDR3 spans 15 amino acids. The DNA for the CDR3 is TGTGCCAGCAAATCGAGCCGACTAGGCCAAGAGACCCAGTACTTC. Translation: CASKSSRLGQETQYF.

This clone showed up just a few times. CDR3 DNA: TGTGCCAGCAGCTTGCTCGTAACAGGGATCCACGAGCAGTACTTC. Its translation: CASSLLVTGIHEQYF. The chain recombines TRBV11-1 with TRBJ2-7; D might be TRBD1 (6 bases). V shed 3 bases and J shed 5 bases, with 17 bases lying between them. The germline V gene encodes CDR1 SGHAT and CDR2 FQDESV (reference sequence). The CDR3 totals 15 residues.

This chain's CDR3 is CASFPGVNTEAFF. The DNA of the CDR3 is TGTGCCAGCTTTCCGGGGGTGAACACTGAAGCTTTCTTT. The rearrangement uses TRBV6-1 and TRBJ1-1, with D possibly TRBD1 on 5 matching bases. V lost 8 bases and J 0 bases, leaving 10 bases between the germline ends. This CDR3 spans 13 amino acids. Germline CDR1 and CDR2: MNHNS and SASEGT.

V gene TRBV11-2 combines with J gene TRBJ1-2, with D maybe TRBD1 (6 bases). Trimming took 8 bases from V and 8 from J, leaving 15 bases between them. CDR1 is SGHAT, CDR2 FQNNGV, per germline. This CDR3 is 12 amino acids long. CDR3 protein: CASGTQGNGYTF. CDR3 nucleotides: TGTGCCAGCGGAACCCAGGGGAACGGCTACACCTTC.

CDR3 sequence: CASSLGVQPQHF. The CDR3 DNA reads as TGTGCCAGCAGTTTAGGAGTCCAGCCCCAGCATTTT. The chain is built from TRBV28 and TRBJ1-5; D gene unclear. In germline, CDR1 is MDHEN, CDR2 SYDVKM. The V end lost 2 bases, the J end lost 7 bases, and 6 bases lay between the germline ends. There are 12 residues in the CDR3.

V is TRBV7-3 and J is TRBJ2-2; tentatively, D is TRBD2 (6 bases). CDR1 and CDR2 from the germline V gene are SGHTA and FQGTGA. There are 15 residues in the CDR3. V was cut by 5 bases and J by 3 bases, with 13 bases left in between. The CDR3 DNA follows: TGTGCCAGCAGCCAGAGTCGCGGGGACACCGGGGAGCTGTTTTTT. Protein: CASSQSRGDTGELFF.

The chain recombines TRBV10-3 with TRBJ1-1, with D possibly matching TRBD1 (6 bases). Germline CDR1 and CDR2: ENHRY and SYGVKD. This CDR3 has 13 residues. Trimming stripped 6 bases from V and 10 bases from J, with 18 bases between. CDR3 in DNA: TGTGCCATCAGGAAGGACAGTGGAGAAGGAGCTTTCTTT. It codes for CAIRKDSGEGAFF.

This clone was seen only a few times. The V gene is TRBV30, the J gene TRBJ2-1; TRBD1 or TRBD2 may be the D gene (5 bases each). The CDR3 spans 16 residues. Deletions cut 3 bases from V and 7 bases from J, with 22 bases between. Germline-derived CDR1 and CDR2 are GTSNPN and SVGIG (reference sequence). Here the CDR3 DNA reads TGTGCCTGGAGGTTAGTGGGAAACAGGAGGAGGAATGAGCAGTTCTTC. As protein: CAWRLVGNRRRNEQFF.

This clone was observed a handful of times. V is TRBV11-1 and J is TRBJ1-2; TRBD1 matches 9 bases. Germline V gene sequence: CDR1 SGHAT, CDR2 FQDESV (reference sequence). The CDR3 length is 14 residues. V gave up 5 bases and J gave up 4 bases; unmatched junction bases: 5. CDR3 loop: CASSRADRGYGYTF. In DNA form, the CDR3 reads TGTGCCAGCAGCAGAGCGGACAGGGGCTATGGCTACACCTTC.